This TCR beta chain emerged from a study of cytomegalovirus exposure and HLA in healthy donors. The study ran its PCR with 60 Vbeta and 13 Jbeta primers. Using immunoSEQ multiplex PCR, the repertoire was profiled, and TCRdb retains in-frame clones only, with some absent. The sample yields approximately 100,000 clones, approximately 70% seen once. The junction had 5 bases not matched to a gene; V was cut back by 5 bases and J by 5 bases. CDR3 length equals 14 residues. The germline V gene has CDR1 SGHTA and CDR2 FQGNSA. As for this clone: Its antigen is currently unknown.

General study findings and limits: At a 0.05 false discovery rate, a later analysis found roughly 17,000 TCR beta sequences to be associated with HLA alleles.

The clonotype was recovered from a woman aged 18-35 years in good health and CMV-seropositive. Material for sequencing was PBMCs. The rearrangement links TRBV7-2 to TRBJ2-5, with 10 bases that match TRBD1. In DNA, the CDR3 is TGTGCCAGCAGCCGGGACAGGGGAGAGGAGACCCAGTACTTC. Translation: CASSRDRGEETQYF.